Below, one T cell receptor (beta chain) is given with its context. These data belong to a study of blood T cell repertoires in COVID-19. At the level of the study: The origin of the acute and convalescent COVID-19 samples was the United States, Italy and Spain.

Germline-derived CDR1 and CDR2 are WNHNN and SYGVQD (reference sequence). V was cut by 0 bases and J by 9 bases, with 12 bases left in between. The CDR3 length is 14 residues. Authors' processing steps: Estimation of nucleated cell counts relied on the amplification of reference gene primers. Sequencing used immunoSEQ multiplex PCR; TCRdb keeps in-frame clones, though not all of them. From that table come the V and J calls and clone size; the DNA was used to work out D and trimming. The sample records tens of thousands of clones, 65% to 90% being singletons. The receptor comes from a man older than 75 with acute or convalescent COVID-19. The chain links TRBV10-1 to TRBJ2-1; no clear D. Sequencing was done on a sample of peripheral blood. CDR3 region: CASSESVQFGEQFF. The CDR3 coding sequence is TGCGCCAGCAGTGAGTCTGTCCAATTCGGTGAGCAGTTCTTC.